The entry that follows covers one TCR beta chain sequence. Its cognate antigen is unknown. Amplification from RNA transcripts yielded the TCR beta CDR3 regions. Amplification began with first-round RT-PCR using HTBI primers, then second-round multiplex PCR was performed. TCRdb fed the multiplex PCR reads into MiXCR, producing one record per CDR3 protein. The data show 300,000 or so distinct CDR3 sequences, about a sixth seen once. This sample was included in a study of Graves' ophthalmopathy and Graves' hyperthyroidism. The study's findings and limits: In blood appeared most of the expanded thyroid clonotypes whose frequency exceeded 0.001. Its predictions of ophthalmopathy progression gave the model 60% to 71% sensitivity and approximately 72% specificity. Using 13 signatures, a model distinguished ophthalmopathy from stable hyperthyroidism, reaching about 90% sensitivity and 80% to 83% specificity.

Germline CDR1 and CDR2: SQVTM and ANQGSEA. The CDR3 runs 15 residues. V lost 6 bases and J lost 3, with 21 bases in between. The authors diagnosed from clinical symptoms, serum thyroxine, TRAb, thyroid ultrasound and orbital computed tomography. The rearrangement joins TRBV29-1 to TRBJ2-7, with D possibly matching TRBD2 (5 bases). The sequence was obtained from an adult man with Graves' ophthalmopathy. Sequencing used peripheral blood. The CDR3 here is CSVQQRTGKNYEQYF. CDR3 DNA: TGCAGCGTCCAACAGCGGACTGGTAAAAACTACGAGCAGTACTTC.